This is a list of T cell receptor beta chains from one sample in a study of T cells in Graves' hyperthyroidism and ophthalmopathy. TCRdb reanalysed the multiplex PCR reads using MiXCR and keeps one entry per CDR3 protein. The table includes 400,000 or so distinct CDR3 sequences, approximately 15% detected once. The sequencing sample was made of blood. These receptors were obtained from a woman in her twenties or thirties with Graves' ophthalmopathy. Each CDR3 is given with its conserved first and last residue. A D gene is named only where the DNA matches it firmly. Clone size, where shown, is once, few, many, or a class for clones that have expanded.

V	size	D	J	CDR3	DNA
TRBV11-2	many	-	TRBJ1-1	CASSIHYRARMNTEAFF	TGTGCCAGCAGCATCCACTACAGGGCCAGGATGAACACTGAAGCTTTCTTT
TRBV28	-	-	TRBJ1-1	CASWEGTRSYTEAFF	TGTGCCAGCTGGGAGGGGACCCGGTCGTACACTGAAGCTTTCTTT
TRBV20-1	many	TRBD1	TRBJ1-1	CSAGGGGAEAFF	TGCAGTGCTGGAGGAGGGGGCGCTGAAGCTTTCTTT
TRBV9	many	-	TRBJ1-4	CASSGGVDEKLFF	TGTGCCAGCAGCGGGGGTGTCGATGAAAAACTGTTTTTT
TRBV4-1	many	-	TRBJ1-2	CASSQGQEPNYGYTF	TGCGCCAGCAGCCAAGGTCAGGAACCTAACTATGGCTACACCTTC
TRBV2	many	-	TRBJ1-1	CASSGIQGDTEAFF	TGTGCCAGCAGTGGAATACAGGGAGATACTGAAGCTTTCTTT
TRBV7-8	many	TRBD1	TRBJ1-4	CASSRKGAGLKLFF	TGTGCCAGCAGCCGTAAGGGGGCAGGGTTGAAACTGTTTTTT
TRBV7-8	few	-	TRBJ2-1	CASSLLGAGANEQFF	TGTGCCAGCAGCTTACTTGGGGCGGGGGCTAATGAGCAGTTCTTC
TRBV5-6	few	TRBD2	TRBJ2-2	CASSNVPGLAGGRTGELFF	TGTGCCAGCAGCAACGTCCCGGGACTAGCGGGGGGCAGAACCGGGGAGCTGTTTTTT
TRBV7-2	many	TRBD2	TRBJ2-3	CASSLFPISSGGAADTQYF	TGTGCCAGCAGCTTATTCCCGATATCAAGCGGGGGGGCCGCAGATACGCAGTATTTT
TRBV28	many	TRBD1	TRBJ2-2	CASNLLGQGANGELFF	TGTGCCAGCAACCTCTTGGGACAGGGTGCCAACGGGGAGCTGTTTTTT
TRBV29-1	-	TRBD1	TRBJ2-5	CSGQGSKTQYF	TGCAGCGGACAGGGTTCGAAGACCCAGTACTTC
TRBV20-1	many	TRBD2	TRBJ2-2	CSARDRRGGLAGELFF	TGCAGTGCTAGAGATCGGCGGGGGGGCCTCGCCGGGGAGCTGTTTTTT
TRBV5-6	many	-	TRBJ2-1	CASSELTGLKNEQFF	TGTGCCAGCAGCGAACTTACCGGGCTAAAGAATGAGCAGTTCTTC
TRBV18	many	TRBD1	TRBJ2-7	CASSPNRDRISYEQYF	TGTGCCAGCTCACCCAACCGGGACAGAATCTCCTACGAGCAGTACTTC
TRBV12-3/TRBV12-4	many	-	TRBJ1-2	CASAGSGYTF	TGTGCCAGCGCGGGGTCCGGCTACACCTTC
TRBV30	many	TRBD1	TRBJ2-2	CAWTRTGNTGELFF	TGTGCCTGGACCCGGACAGGGAACACCGGGGAGCTGTTTTTT
TRBV24-1	many	-	TRBJ2-2	CATSEAPAGPGELFF	TGTGCCACCAGTGAAGCGCCTGCAGGCCCCGGGGAGCTGTTTTTT
TRBV5-6	few	-	TRBJ2-1	CASSPGRGPYNEQFF	TGTGCCAGCAGCCCCGGTAGGGGCCCTTACAATGAGCAGTTCTTC
TRBV7-3	few	TRBD2	TRBJ2-1	CASSLHGSGGLNEQFF	TGTGCCAGCAGCTTACACGGTAGCGGGGGCCTCAATGAGCAGTTCTTC
TRBV28	few	-	TRBJ2-3	CAGSLFPLGLTDTQYF	TGTGCCGGCAGTTTATTTCCCCTCGGACTCACAGATACGCAGTATTTT
TRBV28	many	TRBD1	TRBJ1-1	CASSSHGTGTMNTEAFF	TGTGCCAGCAGTTCCCACGGGACAGGGACCATGAACACTGAAGCTTTCTTT
TRBV11-3	-	-	TRBJ2-5	CASSFYICSADDRGYEYQETQYF	-
TRBV29-1	few	-	TRBJ2-3	CSVVTTMSTDTQYF	TGCAGCGTTGTAACGACAATGAGCACAGATACGCAGTATTTT
TRBV28	many	TRBD1	TRBJ1-1	CASSLGGQGTTEAFF	TGTGCCAGCAGTTTAGGGGGACAGGGGACCACTGAAGCTTTCTTT
TRBV7-2	many	-	TRBJ1-4	CASSLVRARSNEKLFF	TGTGCCAGCAGCTTAGTGAGGGCGCGGTCTAATGAAAAACTGTTTTTT
TRBV7-3	many	-	TRBJ2-4	CASSPGPGQNIQYF	TGTGCCAGCAGCCCGGGACCAGGACAAAACATTCAGTACTTC
TRBV27	many	TRBD1	TRBJ2-2	CASSGTGQGLAGELFF	TGTGCCAGCAGCGGGACAGGACAGGGGTTGGCGGGGGAGCTGTTTTTT
TRBV9	many	-	TRBJ1-1	CASSEHSGVAMNTEAFF	TGTGCCAGCAGCGAACACTCAGGGGTAGCCATGAACACTGAAGCTTTCTTT
TRBV20-1	many	-	TRBJ2-3	CSARDPGDGGTDTQYF	TGCAGTGCTAGAGATCCCGGGGATGGGGGCACAGATACGCAGTATTTT
TRBV13	many	-	TRBJ2-7	CASSSGTLAYEQYF	TGTGCCAGCAGCTCCGGGACTCTCGCCTACGAGCAGTACTTC
TRBV20-1	-	-	TRBJ2-6	CSASGDSGANVLAF	TGCAGTGCTAGTGGGGACTCTGGGGCCAACGTCCTGGCTTTC
TRBV7-8	many	TRBD2	TRBJ2-5	CASSLGTSEETQYF	TGTGCCAGCAGCTTAGGGACTAGTGAAGAGACCCAGTACTTC
TRBV13	-	-	TRBJ2-1	CASSLGSRASYNEQFF	TGTGCCAGCAGCTTAGGCAGTAGGGCCTCCTACAATGAGCAGTTCTTC
TRBV5-6	few	TRBD1	TRBJ1-2	CASSFETGQGISGYTF	TGTGCCAGCAGCTTCGAGACCGGACAGGGGATAAGCGGCTACACCTTC
TRBV3-1	many	-	TRBJ2-5	CASSQGMGWEETQYF	TGTGCCAGCAGCCAAGGGATGGGATGGGAAGAGACCCAGTACTTC
TRBV20-1	many	-	TRBJ2-7	CSARRTPTYEQYF	TGCAGTGCTAGAAGGACACCAACCTACGAGCAGTACTTC
TRBV28	many	-	TRBJ1-2	CASSLNQGRYGYTF	TGTGCCAGCAGTTTAAATCAGGGGAGGTATGGCTACACCTTC
TRBV5-5	few	-	TRBJ2-1	CASSLVYRDNEQFF	TGTGCCAGCAGCTTGGTTTACAGAGACAATGAGCAGTTCTTC
TRBV18	many	-	TRBJ2-3	CASSPPSRTDTQYF	TGTGCCAGCTCACCCCCTTCCCGCACAGATACGCAGTATTTT
TRBV11-3	many	-	TRBJ2-7	CASSGRTSTYEQYF	TGTGCCAGCAGCGGACGGACAAGTACCTACGAGCAGTACTTC
TRBV10-3	-	-	TRBJ2-3	CAISSKYWADTQYF	TGTGCCATCAGTTCTAAGTATTGGGCAGATACGCAGTATTTT
TRBV6-1	few	-	TRBJ1-2	CASSSGAFRGYGYTF	TGTGCCAGCAGTTCCGGGGCCTTTAGAGGATATGGCTACACCTTC